This T cell receptor (beta chain) emerged from a study of blood T cell repertoires in COVID-19. Study as a whole: Researchers got acute and convalescent COVID-19 samples from the United States, Italy and Spain. PBMCs, B-cell-depleted T cells, or T cells were the source of the cDNA or gDNA that made up the material.

Per the study methods: Estimates of nucleated cell counts were drawn from the amplification of reference gene primers. The repertoire was sequenced with immunoSEQ multiplex PCR; TCRdb's copy has only in-frame clones and lacks some. V and J calls and clone size are those listed in that table; D and trimming were worked out from the DNA. The sample has hundreds of thousands of clones, 88% seen once. Germline-derived CDR1 and CDR2 are SNHLY and FYNNEI. The V end lost 0 bases, the J end lost 3 bases, and 5 bases lay between the germline ends. The CDR3 spans 13 residues. The receptor comes from a woman in her 70s with COVID-19, enrolled during active disease. Input material: peripheral blood. This sequence joins TRBV2 and TRBJ1-1; no clear D. CDR3 coding DNA: TGTGCCAGCAGTGAAGCCGTCTACACTGAAGCTTTCTTT. Protein product: CASSEAVYTEAFF.